The 30 T cell receptor beta chains in this list originate from one sample, sequenced in a study of CD8+ T cells in alopecia areata. In each case, RNA was isolated and then reverse transcribed into cDNA as the sequencing template. Measured with immunoSEQ multiplex PCR; TCRdb has only the in-frame clones, and not every one. The sample yields 80,000 or so clones, approximately 64% seen once. Sample treatment: oral pan-JAK inhibitor, 5-10 mg twice daily. This specimen was CD8+ T cells sorted from blood, taken at week 24, from a patient treated with tofacitinib. Receptors originate from a human donor with alopecia areata.

The V call is TRBV27, the J call TRBJ1-2; a possible D gene is TRBD1 (5 bases). CDR3 size: 13 residues. The germline CDR1 and CDR2 sequences are MNHEY and SMNVEV (reference sequence). The V gene lost 6 bases and the J gene lost 0 bases, with 8 bases spanning the gap. The CDR3 here is CASRTATNYGYTF. The CDR3 DNA sequence: TGTGCCAGCAGGACAGCAACTAACTATGGCTACACCTTC.

V is TRBV7-9 and J is TRBJ1-1; TRBD1 is a possible D gene (5 bases). The V and J ends lost 6 bases and 1 base respectively, with 15 bases between them. The CDR3 runs to 15 residues. Germline assignment: CDR1 SEHNR and CDR2 FQNEAQ (reference sequence). CDR3 sequence (DNA): TGTGCCAGCAGTTATACATTGGGACCGAACACTGAAGCTTTCTTT. Residues: CASSYTLGPNTEAFF.

The genes are TRBV7-2 and TRBJ2-7; tentative D call: TRBD1 (5 bases). The CDR3 has 16 residues. The V and J ends lost 5 bases and 0 bases respectively, with 17 bases between them. Germline assignment: CDR1 SGHTA and CDR2 FQGNSA. The CDR3 sequence is CASSPQETEFSYEQYF. CDR3 in DNA: TGTGCCAGCAGCCCTCAGGAGACAGAATTCTCCTACGAGCAGTACTTC.

The gene calls are TRBV27 and TRBJ2-7; tentative D call: TRBD1 (6 bases). Germline CDR1 reads MNHEY; CDR2 reads SMNVEV (reference sequence). The V gene lost 3 bases and the J gene lost 3 bases, with 9 bases spanning the gap. The CDR3 contains 13 residues. CDR3 amino acids: CASSFYRDYEQYF. In DNA form, the CDR3 reads TGTGCCAGCAGTTTTTACAGGGACTACGAGCAGTACTTC.

This chain uses TRBV7-9 with TRBJ1-2, with TRBD1 matching 9 bases. The CDR3 sequence is 14 residues long. CDR1 SEHNR and CDR2 FQNEAQ come from the germline V gene (reference sequence). V shed 5 bases, J shed 3 bases, and the junction held 4 bases outside the gene matches. The CDR3 loop reads CASSADRGYYGYTF. CDR3 nucleotide sequence: TGTGCCAGCAGCGCGGACAGGGGCTACTATGGCTACACCTTC. Looking up the rest from reference TRBV7-9 and TRBJ1-2 gives the full variable domain: DTGVSQNPRHKITKRGQNVTFRCDPISEHNRLYWYRQTLGQGPEFLTYFQNEAQLEKSRLLSDRFSAERPKGSFSTLEIQRTEQGDSAMYLCASSADRGYYGYTFGSGTRLTVV.

The V call is TRBV19, the J call TRBJ2-2; TRBD2 agrees at 7 bases. Germline V gives CDR1 LNHDA, CDR2 SQIVND (reference sequence). V shed 4 bases and J 6 bases; nucleotides not matched to a gene: 20. The CDR3 is 19 residues long. The CDR3 reads CASSTPWPISRAGAGELFF. CDR3 nucleotides: TGTGCCAGTAGTACCCCATGGCCCATAAGCCGGGCGGGGGCCGGGGAGCTGTTTTTT.

The chain carries TRBV27 and TRBJ1-6, with no clear D. V was cut by 6 bases and J by 9 bases, with 12 bases left in between. CDR3 size: 13 residues. Germline V gives CDR1 MNHEY, CDR2 SMNVEV (reference sequence). Here the CDR3 DNA reads TGTGCCAGCAGAGGGATTGGGGTTTCACCCCTCCACTTT. Amino acids: CASRGIGVSPLHF.

The J gene is TRBJ2-7, the V gene TRBV30; TRBD1 matches 10 bases. The trim removed 5 bases at V and 3 bases at J, leaving 7 bases unmatched. The CDR3 consists of 14 residues. Germline V gene sequence: CDR1 GTSNPN, CDR2 SVGIG (reference sequence). The CDR3 coding sequence is TGTGCCTGGGATCCGGGACAGGGGTACTACGAGCAGTACTTC. Residues: CAWDPGQGYYEQYF.

CDR3 amino acids: CASSLVSVTGPDTQYF. In DNA, the CDR3 is TGTGCCAGCAGTTTGGTCTCGGTTACAGGGCCAGATACGCAGTATTTT. The J gene is TRBJ2-3, the V gene TRBV27; a possible D gene is TRBD1 (6 bases). The CDR3 has 16 residues. V was cut by 3 bases and J by 4 bases, with 17 bases left in between. Germline-derived CDR1 and CDR2 are MNHEY and SMNVEV (reference sequence).

V is TRBV4-2 and J is TRBJ1-5; unclear D gene. Trimming left V 1 base short and J 3 bases short, with 10 bases between. This CDR3 comprises 15 residues. Germline V gene sequence: CDR1 LGHNA, CDR2 YNFKEQ. CDR3 in DNA: TGTGCCAGCAGCCAAGGGTCGGGGTCCAATCAGCCCCAGCATTTT. It encodes CASSQGSGSNQPQHF.

The genes are TRBV9 and TRBJ2-1, with D maybe TRBD2 (6 bases). This CDR3 has 13 residues. Germline values: CDR1 SGDLS, CDR2 YYNGEE. Trimming stripped 5 bases from V and 14 bases from J, with 20 bases between. The CDR3, as DNA: TGTGCCAGCAGACCCGGGGACTCCCACCTGGAGTTCTTC. It codes for CASRPGDSHLEFF.

The chain employs TRBV5-1 and TRBJ1-1; no firm D call. This CDR3 spans 12 amino acids. V shed 0 bases and J shed 3 bases, with 3 bases lying between them. The germline V gene has CDR1 SGHRS and CDR2 YFSETQ. CDR3 nucleotide sequence: TGCGCCAGCAGCTTGGCTGACACTGAAGCTTTCTTT. This encodes CASSLADTEAFF.

The chain joins TRBV4-2 to TRBJ2-7, with 9 bases identical to TRBD2. The CDR3 covers 15 residues. Germline V gene sequence: CDR1 LGHNA, CDR2 YNFKEQ. Losses at the gene ends were 3 bases for V and 5 bases for J; bases not matched to a gene: 8. This CDR3 is CASSQLAGHQDEQYF. As DNA, the CDR3 is TGTGCCAGCAGCCAGCTAGCGGGGCACCAGGACGAGCAGTACTTC.

The V gene is TRBV5-1, the J gene TRBJ2-7, with TRBD2 as a possible D gene (5 bases). The germline V gene encodes CDR1 SGHRS and CDR2 YFSETQ. V was clipped by 1 base and J by 2 bases, with 7 bases between them. The CDR3 runs to 13 residues. The CDR3 here is CASSLSGAYEQYF. The CDR3 DNA reads as TGCGCCAGCAGCTTGAGCGGCGCCTACGAGCAGTACTTC. The variable domain in full, with the rest retrieved from reference TRBV5-1 and TRBJ2-7, is KAGVTQTPRYLIKTRGQQVTLSCSPISGHRSVSWYQQTPGQGLQFLFEYFSETQRNKGNFPGRFSGRQFSNSRSEMNVSTLELGDSALYLCASSLSGAYEQYFGPGTRLTVT.

The chain employs TRBV7-9 and TRBJ2-5; no reliable D call. The CDR3 consists of 14 residues. From germline, CDR1 is SEHNR and CDR2 FQNEAQ (reference sequence). Trimming took off 1 base at V and 1 base at J, with 7 bases between the two ends. The CDR3 bases are TGTGCCAGCAGCTTAGTAGGCAGCCAAGAGACCCAGTACTTC. Translating it yields CASSLVGSQETQYF.

The genes are TRBV5-8 and TRBJ1-5; no clear D. Between the trimmed V and J ends, which lost 2 bases and 1 base, there was a span of 16 bases. This CDR3 has 17 residues. Germline CDR1 reads SGHTS; CDR2 reads YDEGEE. The CDR3 sequence: CASSFESPLLSNQPQHF. CDR3 nucleotides: TGTGCCAGCAGCTTTGAGAGTCCTTTACTGAGCAATCAGCCCCAGCATTTT.

The genes are TRBV10-3 and TRBJ2-1; 7 nucleotides match TRBD2. The CDR3 contains 15 residues. Germline loops: CDR1 ENHRY, CDR2 SYGVKD. V shed 6 bases and J 6 bases; nucleotides not matched to a gene: 11. The CDR3 here is CAIRSLAGAPNEQFF. As DNA, the CDR3 is TGTGCCATCAGGTCTCTTGCGGGAGCCCCCAATGAGCAGTTCTTC.

V usage is TRBV19 and J usage is TRBJ2-7; a weak D match, TRBD2 (5 bases). Germline-derived CDR1 and CDR2 are LNHDA and SQIVND (reference sequence). Trimming cost V 5 bases and J 2 bases, with 13 bases left between them. The CDR3 totals 14 residues. CDR3 region: CASSQSGTPYEQYF. CDR3 sequence (DNA): TGTGCCAGTAGTCAATCGGGAACACCCTACGAGCAGTACTTC.

V and J are TRBV27 and TRBJ2-1; a weak D match, TRBD2 (6 bases). There are 15 residues in the CDR3. V lost 5 bases and J lost 10, with 21 bases in between. CDR1 is MNHEY, CDR2 SMNVEV, per germline (reference sequence). The CDR3 sequence is CASSPLGGGFGEQFF. The CDR3 DNA is TGTGCCAGCAGTCCCCTAGGAGGAGGGTTCGGAGAGCAGTTCTTC.

This sequence joins TRBV29-1 and TRBJ2-7, with D possibly TRBD1 on 6 matching bases. V gave up 5 bases and J gave up 4 bases, with 15 bases separating them. Per germline, CDR1 SQVTM and CDR2 ANQGSEA. The length of the CDR3 is 13 residues. The DNA for the CDR3 is TGCAGCGTTTACCGGGACACGACGTACGAGCAGTACTTC. Translating it yields CSVYRDTTYEQYF.

This clone appeared once. The CDR3 DNA follows: TGTGCCAGCAGCTTGGCGGGCGGTTCTAGCGCATCCTACAATGAGCAGTTCTTC. Translation gives CASSLAGGSSASYNEQFF. This sequence joins TRBV7-9 and TRBJ2-1; D is possibly TRBD2 (6 bases). Germline CDR1 is SEHNR and CDR2 is FQNEAQ (reference sequence). The CDR3 spans 18 residues. V was clipped by 3 bases and J by 1 base, with 19 bases between them. Using reference TRBV7-9 and TRBJ2-1 for the parts outside the CDR3, the full variable domain is DTGVSQNPRHKITKRGQNVTFRCDPISEHNRLYWYRQTLGQGPEFLTYFQNEAQLEKSRLLSDRFSAERPKGSFSTLEIQRTEQGDSAMYLCASSLAGGSSASYNEQFFGPGTRLTVL.

The chain links TRBV6-5 to TRBJ2-3; D gene ambiguous. V was shortened by 6 bases and J by 6 bases, with 19 bases between the two germline ends. The CDR3 totals 15 residues. CDR1 and CDR2 (germline): MNHEY, SVGAGI. CDR3 protein: CASSQIPLRADTQYF. DNA for the CDR3: TGTGCCAGCAGCCAAATCCCCCTTCGAGCCGATACGCAGTATTTT.

This clone was observed a single time. Other DNA sequences in the sample encode the same CDR3. The chain links TRBV5-6 to TRBJ1-2, with D tentatively TRBD1 (5 bases). Germline values: CDR1 SGHDT, CDR2 YYEEEE. The V end was cut by 2 bases, the J end by 8 bases, with 10 bases between. The CDR3 spans 12 residues. In DNA, the CDR3 is TGTGCCAGCAGCTTAGGGGCGTACGGCTACACCTTC. Protein sequence: CASSLGAYGYTF.

The V and J genes are TRBV7-6 and TRBJ2-3; the match to TRBD2 covers 7 bases. The CDR3 sequence is 14 residues long. The V and J ends lost 5 bases and 3 bases, in that order; junction bases with no gene match: 5. Germline CDR1 reads SGHVS; CDR2 reads FNYEAQ. The CDR3 protein is CASSPVGGTDTQYF. The CDR3 region has the DNA TGTGCCAGCAGCCCAGTCGGGGGGACAGATACGCAGTATTTT.

The chain links TRBV27 to TRBJ1-2, with 10 bases that match TRBD1. The CDR3 has 15 residues. J was trimmed by 7 bases and V by 0 bases; bases with no gene match: 5. Germline V gene data show CDR1 as MNHEY and CDR2 as SMNVEV (reference sequence). CDR3 loop: CASSLSPGQGSGYTF. CDR3 DNA: TGTGCCAGCAGTTTATCGCCGGGACAGGGGTCTGGCTACACCTTC.

The chain combines TRBV4-2 with TRBJ1-6; D may be TRBD1 (5 bases). V lost 1 base to trimming and J lost 9 bases, with 10 bases between them. Per germline, CDR1 LGHNA and CDR2 YNFKEQ. The length of the CDR3 is 14 residues. The CDR3 nucleotides read TGTGCCAGCAGCCAAGGAGGGGCTAGTTCACCCCTCCACTTT. This codes for CASSQGGASSPLHF.

The chain uses TRBV4-2 and TRBJ2-5; perhaps TRBD2 as D (5 bases). Trimming removed 0 bases at V and 5 bases at J, with 13 bases between. Germline-derived CDR1 and CDR2 are LGHNA and YNFKEQ. The CDR3 is 15 residues long. CDR3 protein: CASSQDGNGGETQYF. CDR3 nucleotide sequence: TGTGCCAGCAGCCAAGATGGTAACGGCGGGGAGACCCAGTACTTC.

The chain joins TRBV6-6 to TRBJ2-7; D call uncertain. The CDR3 has 12 amino acids. V was trimmed by 4 bases and J by 1 base, leaving 5 bases between them. Germline CDR1 and CDR2: MNHNY and SVGAGI (reference sequence). CDR3 sequence reads: CASSLESYEQYF. The CDR3 nucleotides read TGTGCCAGCAGTTTGGAATCCTACGAGCAGTACTTC.

V is TRBV19 and J is TRBJ2-1, with D maybe TRBD2 (5 bases). The length of the CDR3 is 15 residues. Trimming took 3 bases from V and 9 from J, leaving 18 bases between them. Germline V gives CDR1 LNHDA, CDR2 SQIVND (reference sequence). The CDR3 DNA is TGTGCCAGTAGTATGGACCCGACGGGGATGGGTGAGCAGTTCTTC. Translation: CASSMDPTGMGEQFF.

This clone was found a few times. The chain recombines TRBV7-9 with TRBJ1-6; no clear D gene. Germline V lookup: CDR1 SEHNR, CDR2 FQNEAQ (reference sequence). The CDR3 totals 14 residues. V gave up 5 bases and J gave up 12 bases, with 17 bases separating them. The CDR3: CASSPKSHPGPLHF. CDR3 in DNA: TGTGCCAGCAGCCCGAAATCGCACCCGGGACCCCTCCACTTT.